This entry lists 4 T cell receptor beta chains sequenced from one sample in a study of cytomegalovirus exposure and HLA in healthy donors. The PCR had 60 Vbeta and 13 Jbeta primers. TCRdb's table, derived via immunoSEQ multiplex PCR, lists solely in-frame clones and lacks some. The repertoire holds about 200,000 clones, with 73% as singletons. The sample was PBMCs. All receptors derive from a woman aged 25 to 45 in good health and CMV-seronegative.

The chain employs TRBV6-1 and TRBJ1-4, with 9 bases identical to TRBD1. This CDR3 has 15 residues. V shed 9 bases, J shed 4 bases, and the junction held 9 bases outside the gene matches. From germline, CDR1 is MNHNS and CDR2 SASEGT. CDR3 sequence: CASLNRGQGNEKLFF. CDR3 nucleotides: TGTGCCAGTCTTAACAGGGGGCAGGGTAATGAAAAACTGTTTTTT.

This chain joins TRBV7-9 and TRBJ1-1, with D possibly TRBD1 on 6 matching bases. Germline V lookup: CDR1 SEHNR, CDR2 FQNEAQ (reference sequence). This CDR3 comprises 19 residues. V was shortened by 4 bases and J by 0 bases, with 24 bases between the two germline ends. CDR3: CASSSTKVSGTHLNTEAFF. CDR3 coding DNA: TGTGCCAGCAGCTCGACCAAAGTTTCCGGGACACACCTGAACACTGAAGCTTTCTTT.

The chain has TRBV5-4 and TRBJ1-2; D gene ambiguous. Germline V lookup: CDR1 SGHNT, CDR2 YYREEE (reference sequence). This CDR3 is 14 amino acids long. V was trimmed by 0 bases and J by 4 bases, leaving 10 bases between them. The CDR3 DNA is TGTGCCAGCAGCTTGGGTCAGGCTATCTATGGCTACACCTTC. Protein product: CASSLGQAIYGYTF.

The rearrangement links TRBV5-1 to TRBJ1-1, with D unclear. This CDR3 is built from 15 residues. Germline-derived CDR1 and CDR2 are SGHRS and YFSETQ. V was clipped by 0 bases and J by 1 base, with 10 bases between them. CDR3 sequence: CASSLVPVTNTEAFF. The CDR3 bases are TGCGCCAGCAGCTTGGTTCCAGTAACGAACACTGAAGCTTTCTTT.